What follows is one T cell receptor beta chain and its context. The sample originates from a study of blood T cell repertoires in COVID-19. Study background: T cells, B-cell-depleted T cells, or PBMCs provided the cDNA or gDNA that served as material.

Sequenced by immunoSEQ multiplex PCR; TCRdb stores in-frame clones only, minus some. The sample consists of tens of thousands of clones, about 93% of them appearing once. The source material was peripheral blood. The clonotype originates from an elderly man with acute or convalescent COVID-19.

CDR3 DNA sequence: TGTGCCAGCAGCCAAGAGCCCCGGGACACTAATTCACCCCTCCACTTT. Its protein product is CASSQEPRDTNSPLHF. This sequence joins TRBV3-1 (or the pseudogene TRBV3-2) and TRBJ1-6, with D perhaps TRBD1 (6 bases). This CDR3 has 16 amino acids. The germline gives CDR1 LGHDT, CDR2 YNNKEL (reference sequence). Trimming removed 0 bases at V and 6 bases at J, with 12 bases between.